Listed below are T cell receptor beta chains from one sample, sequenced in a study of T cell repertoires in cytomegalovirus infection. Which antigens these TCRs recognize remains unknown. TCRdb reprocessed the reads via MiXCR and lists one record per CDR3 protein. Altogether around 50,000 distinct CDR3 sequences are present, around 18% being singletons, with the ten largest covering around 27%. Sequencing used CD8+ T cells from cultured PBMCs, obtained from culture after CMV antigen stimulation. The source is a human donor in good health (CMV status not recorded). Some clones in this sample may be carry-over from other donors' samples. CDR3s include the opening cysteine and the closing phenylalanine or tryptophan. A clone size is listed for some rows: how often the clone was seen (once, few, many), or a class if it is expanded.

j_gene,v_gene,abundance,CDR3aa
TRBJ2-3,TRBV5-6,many,CASSSTLAGGNTDTQYF
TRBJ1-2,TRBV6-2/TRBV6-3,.,CATEAWHGYTF
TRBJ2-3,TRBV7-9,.,CASSLVKGTDTQYF
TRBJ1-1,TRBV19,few,CASSNRGRSTEAFF
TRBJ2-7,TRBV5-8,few,CASSFYEQYF
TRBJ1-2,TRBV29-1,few,CSVEWQAGYTF
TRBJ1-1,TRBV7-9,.,CASSLRDTRIDTEAFF
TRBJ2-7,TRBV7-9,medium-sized,CASSLIKAGSYEQYF
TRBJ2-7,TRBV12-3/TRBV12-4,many,CASSTSSSVSHEQYF
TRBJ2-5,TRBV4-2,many,CASSPEQGTSQETQYF
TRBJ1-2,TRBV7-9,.,CASIQGQQSGYTF
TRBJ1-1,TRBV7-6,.,CASSLARDQGTEAFF
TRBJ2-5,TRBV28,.,CASSLGGRAETQYF
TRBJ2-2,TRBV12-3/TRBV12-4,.,CASSFRRGGNTGELFF
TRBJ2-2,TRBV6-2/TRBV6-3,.,CAGSRLENTGELFF
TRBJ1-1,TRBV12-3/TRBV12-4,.,CASRLQGYTEAFF
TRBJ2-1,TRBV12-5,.,CASGPHRGNEQFF
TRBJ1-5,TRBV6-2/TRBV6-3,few,CASSYYRDRFDQPQHF
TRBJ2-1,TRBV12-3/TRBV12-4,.,CASSFPGAHNEQFF
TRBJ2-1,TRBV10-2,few,CATKTSASSGNEQFF
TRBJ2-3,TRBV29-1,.,CSVDSWIAGSTDTQYF
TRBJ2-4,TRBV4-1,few,CASSQVSENRDIQYF
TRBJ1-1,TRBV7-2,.,CASRLDMTDTEAFF
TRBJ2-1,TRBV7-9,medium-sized,CASSPDSREQFF
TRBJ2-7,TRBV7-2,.,CASAWDSSYEQYF
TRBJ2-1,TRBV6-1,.,CASSEWRGPRGDEQFF
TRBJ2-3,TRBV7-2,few,CASSLHVGTDTQYF
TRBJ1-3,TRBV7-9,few,CASSSPGQSHTIYF
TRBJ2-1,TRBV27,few,CASTGTSGILSSYNEQFF
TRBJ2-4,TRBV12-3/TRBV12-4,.,CAGHQGHKNIQYF
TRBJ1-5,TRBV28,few,CATGGGDHQPQHF
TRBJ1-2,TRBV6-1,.,CASSEAETAYGYTF
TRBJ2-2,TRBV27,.,CASSLGGSTGELFF
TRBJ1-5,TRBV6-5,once,CASSYLREGQINQPQHF
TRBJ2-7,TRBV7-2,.,CASSLVSRGNDEQYF
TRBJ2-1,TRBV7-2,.,CARLEARDSSYNEQFF
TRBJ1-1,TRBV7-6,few,CASSPHWRGNTEAFF
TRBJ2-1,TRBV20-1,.,CSASRGDNEQFF
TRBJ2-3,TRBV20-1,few,CSASLPHKEEDTQYF
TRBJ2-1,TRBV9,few,CASQGPFREQFF
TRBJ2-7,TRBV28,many,CASSSDRGRYEQYF
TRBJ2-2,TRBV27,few,CASSLTTGELFF
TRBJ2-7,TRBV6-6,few,CASTLIAGESYEQYF
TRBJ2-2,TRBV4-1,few,CASSYKVSGELFF
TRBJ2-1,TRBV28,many,CASSASYNEQFF
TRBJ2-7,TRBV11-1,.,CASTQGYGGVSYEQYF